The 28 T cell receptor beta chains below were found in one sample sequenced in a study of metastatic and nonmetastatic thyroid tumors (dated by TCRdb to about 2020). None of the patients had been given any treatment before thyroid surgery. The receptor library was made with PCR. Sequencing took place on an Illumina HiSeq 4000. TCRdb passed the public sequencing reads through fastp at Q25 and MiXCR, retaining productive beta sequences. The sample has some 86,000 clones on record, approximately 12% of them singletons. 8.5% to 10% of the sample is taken by the ten largest. The sample comprised tumor tissue. The receptors originated from a female donor with papillary thyroid cancer or a benign thyroid nodule (not recorded which). Some clones in this sample may be carry-over from other donors' samples.

In its sample, this clone was seen many times. The chain has TRBV19 and TRBJ2-2, with 7 bases identical to TRBD2. Looked up from germline, CDR1 is LNHDA and CDR2 is SQIVND (reference sequence). The junction had 4 bases not matched to a gene; V was cut back by 6 bases and J by 6 bases. The CDR3 consists of 13 residues. This CDR3 is CASSTRGAGELFF. The CDR3 nucleotides are TGTGCCAGTAGCACCCGGGGGGCCGGGGAGCTGTTTTTT. The variable domain in full, completed from reference TRBV19 and TRBJ2-2, reads DGGITQSPKYLFRKEGQNVTLSCEQNLNHDAMYWYRQDPGQGLRLIYYSQIVNDFQKGDIAEGYSVSREKKESFPLTVTSAQKNPTAFYLCASSTRGAGELFFGEGSRLTVL.

Concerning this clone itself: One junction end disagrees with the germline gene, perhaps due to a read error. V and J are TRBV11-2 and TRBJ2-7; D possibly corresponds to TRBD2 (5 bases). Germline loops: CDR1 SGHAT, CDR2 FQNNGV. This CDR3 spans 15 amino acids. CDR3 region: CASSFPGGPAYEQHF. The CDR3 bases are TGTGCCAGCAGCTTCCCAGGCGGGCCCGCCTACGAGCAGCACTTC.

This sequence joins TRBV5-4 and TRBJ2-7; tentative D call: TRBD1 (6 bases). Trimming left V 6 bases short and J 3 bases short, with 19 bases between. The CDR3 has 15 amino acids. The germline gives CDR1 SGHNT, CDR2 YYREEE (reference sequence). This CDR3 is CASIRTGTPGYEQYF. The CDR3 DNA sequence: TGTGCCAGCATCAGAACCGGGACACCAGGCTACGAGCAGTACTTC.

There are many counts of this clone. The J gene is TRBJ1-5, the V gene TRBV20-1; 7 bases line up with TRBD1. The V gene's germline CDR1 is DFQATT and CDR2 SNEGSKA (reference sequence). V trimming: 4 bases; J trimming: 4 bases; junction bases outside the gene matches: 4. The length of the CDR3 is 13 residues. The CDR3 here is CSAKGAANQPQHF. The CDR3 DNA reads as TGCAGTGCTAAGGGGGCCGCTAATCAGCCCCAGCATTTT.

This clone occurred many times. CDR3 sequence: CASSLSWGFEQYF. The CDR3 nucleotides read TGTGCCAGCAGTTTATCGTGGGGTTTCGAGCAGTACTTC. V and J are TRBV27 and TRBJ2-7, with no clear D. V dropped 0 bases and J dropped 6 bases, with 9 bases sitting between them. Germline lookup yields CDR1 MNHEY and CDR2 SMNVEV (reference sequence). The CDR3 is 13 residues long.

The chain joins TRBV5-1 to TRBJ2-3; 9 bases line up with TRBD1. The CDR3 has 16 residues. From germline, CDR1 is SGHRS and CDR2 YFSETQ. The ends lost 0 bases at V and 6 bases at J; junction bases unmatched: 8. The CDR3 nucleotides are TGCGCCAGCAGCTTGGAACAGGGGGCTCGATCGGATACGCAGTATTTT. Translating gives CASSLEQGARSDTQYF.

This clone appeared many times. The rearrangement uses TRBV24-1 and TRBJ2-1; D is ambiguous. V was clipped by 1 base and J by 5 bases, with 11 bases between them. Germline V gene lookup returns CDR1 KGHDR and CDR2 SFDVKD. The CDR3 runs to 15 residues. The DNA of the CDR3 is TGTGCCACCAGTGATTTAGGCGACGGCCACAATGAGCAGTTCTTC. Its translation: CATSDLGDGHNEQFF.

Points on this clone: A much larger clone lies a single base off, so this may be a read error. This chain joins TRBV7-2 and TRBJ1-5, with TRBD1 as a possible D gene (5 bases). The CDR3 length is 15 residues. The V gene lost 4 bases and the J gene lost 6 bases, with 16 bases spanning the gap. Germline CDR1 and CDR2: SGHTA and FQGNSA. The CDR3 spells CASSSSHGAFQPQHF. Written as DNA, the CDR3 is TGTGCCAGCAGCTCGTCACATGGGGCATTTCAGCCCCAGCATTTT.

This clone has just a few counts. No conserved phenylalanine or tryptophan ends this CDR3, so it is likely a read error. This rearrangement joins TRBV6-1 to TRBJ2-2, with D perhaps matching TRBD1 or TRBD2 (6 bases each). The CDR3 extends over 14 amino acids. CDR1 and CDR2 (germline): MNHNS, SASEGT. Here the CDR3 DNA reads TGTGCCAGCATTGAACTTGGGGGGCACGGGGAGCTGTTTTCT. Its protein is CASIELGGHGELFS.

This clone was seen at least ten times. V usage is TRBV20-1 and J usage is TRBJ1-6; 7 nucleotides line up with TRBD1. Germline CDR1 reads DFQATT; CDR2 reads SNEGSKA (reference sequence). V lost 1 base to trimming and J lost 8 bases; unmatched junction nucleotides: 8. This CDR3 contains 15 residues. CDR3 residues: CSARVPLGQDSPLHF. The CDR3 DNA reads as TGCAGTGCTAGAGTCCCTCTAGGACAGGATTCACCCCTCCACTTT.

The chain joins TRBV20-1 to TRBJ2-1; no reliable D call. Germline V gene sequence: CDR1 DFQATT, CDR2 SNEGSKA (reference sequence). Trimming left V 2 bases short and J 8 bases short, with 10 bases between. The CDR3 is 12 residues long. The CDR3, as DNA: TGCAGTGCTAGATCATATTACGATGAGCAGTTCTTC. This translates into CSARSYYDEQFF.

Ten or more counts support this clone. The CDR3 nucleotides are TGTGCCACTTGGGACAGCCTCAACAGGGGCTACACCTTC. Protein: CATWDSLNRGYTF. V is TRBV19 and J is TRBJ1-2; the match to TRBD1 covers 7 bases. Germline V gene data show CDR1 as LNHDA and CDR2 as SQIVND (reference sequence). The length of the CDR3 is 13 residues. The V segment lost 10 bases and the J segment 8 bases; nucleotides outside the gene matches: 13. Full variable domain (outside the CDR3, taken from reference TRBV19 and TRBJ1-2): DGGITQSPKYLFRKEGQNVTLSCEQNLNHDAMYWYRQDPGQGLRLIYYSQIVNDFQKGDIAEGYSVSREKKESFPLTVTSAQKNPTAFYLCATWDSLNRGYTFGSGTRLTVV.

This clone was seen many times. The CDR3: CASSRGQAAHRRDDNSPLHF. The CDR3 coding sequence is TGTGCCAGCAGCCGAGGACAGGCCGCTCACCGACGGGACGACAATTCACCCCTCCACTTT. The chain links TRBV13 to TRBJ1-6, with TRBD1 matching 7 bases. CDR1 and CDR2 from the germline V gene are PRHDT and FYEKMQ (reference sequence). The CDR3 is made up of 20 amino acids. The V gene end was trimmed by 5 bases and the J gene end by 7 bases; junction bases not matched to a gene: 23.

This clone was detected ten times or more. V is TRBV24-1 and J is TRBJ2-5; unclear D gene. With 8 bases removed from V and 3 bases from J, the gap between germline ends came to 12 bases. Germline lookup yields CDR1 KGHDR and CDR2 SFDVKD. The CDR3 is 13 amino acids. CDR3 sequence: CATKSGGEETQYF. CDR3 in DNA: TGTGCCACCAAATCGGGCGGCGAAGAGACCCAGTACTTC.

In its sample, this clone was seen a few times. Just one base apart from a much larger clone, this may be a read error. J is TRBJ2-7 and V is TRBV5-5, with D possibly being TRBD1 (5 bases). Germline V CDR1 and CDR2: SGHKS, YYEKEE (reference sequence). The CDR3 has 14 amino acids. The CDR3 DNA reads TGTGCCAGCATCTTGTTGTCCAGGGTCTACGAGCAGTACTTC. Residues: CASILLSRVYEQYF.

This clone appeared many times. V and J are TRBV30 and TRBJ1-4; no reliable D call. V was cut by 4 bases and J by 8 bases, with 14 bases left in between. The CDR3 is made up of 13 amino acids. Germline CDR1 is GTSNPN and CDR2 is SVGIG (reference sequence). In DNA form, the CDR3 reads TGTGCCTGGACCAAGGGCCCCGCGGAAAAACTGTTTTTT. This gives the protein CAWTKGPAEKLFF.

This clone was recorded many times. Sequence at one end of the junction differs from germline and may be a read error. Other DNA variants within this sample encode the same CDR3. The chain couples TRBV11-1 to TRBJ1-5; D is unresolved. The CDR3 sequence is 16 residues long. Germline lookup yields CDR1 SGHAT and CDR2 FQDESV (reference sequence). The CDR3 reads CASSSPDGNSNQPQHF. CDR3 bases: TGTGCCAGTAGCTCACCGGACGGAAATAGCAATCAGCCCCAGCATTTT.

This clone was detected ten times or more. The chain couples TRBV11-3 to TRBJ2-3, with D perhaps TRBD1 (5 bases). Trimming shortened V by 2 bases and J by 6 bases, and 15 bases separated the two germline ends. The CDR3 is made up of 15 amino acids. Germline CDR1 is SGHNT and CDR2 is YENEEA. CDR3 nucleotides: TGTGCCAGCAGCTTACAGGGATTGGTGAGGGATACGCAGTATTTT. Its translation: CASSLQGLVRDTQYF.

The table lists this clone with many counts. The chain uses TRBV5-1 and TRBJ2-1; 10 nucleotides align to TRBD2. The CDR3 is 16 residues long. Trimming at V came to 5 bases and at J to 0 bases, leaving 5 bases not matched to a gene. Per germline, CDR1 SGHRS and CDR2 YFSETQ. In DNA form, the CDR3 reads TGCGCCAGCAGGGGCTCTAGCGGGGGCTCCTACAATGAGCAGTTCTTC. Protein sequence: CASRGSSGGSYNEQFF.

This clone has a count of ten or more. This chain connects TRBV4-1 to TRBJ1-5; 9 nucleotides match TRBD1. The CDR3 is made up of 14 amino acids. V lost 4 bases, J lost 7 bases, and 5 bases stayed unmatched. In germline, CDR1 is MGHRA, CDR2 YSYEKL. This CDR3 is CASSRTGEGQPQHF. The CDR3 coding sequence is TGCGCCAGCAGCCGGACAGGGGAGGGCCAGCCCCAGCATTTT.

This clone occurred many times. This chain joins TRBV10-3 and TRBJ2-7; 8 bases fit TRBD1. Per germline, CDR1 ENHRY and CDR2 SYGVKD. This CDR3 is built from 13 residues. V lost 7 bases, J lost 7 bases, and 9 bases stayed unmatched. CDR3 DNA sequence: TGTGCCATCATGGGGGACAGGACTCTGGAGCAGTACTTC. Its protein is CAIMGDRTLEQYF.

In this sample, this clone turned up many times. The chain has TRBV24-1 and TRBJ1-1; a weak D match, TRBD1 (6 bases). This CDR3 region has 13 residues. Per germline, CDR1 KGHDR and CDR2 SFDVKD. V was shortened by 7 bases and J by 7 bases, with 15 bases between the two germline ends. Here the CDR3 DNA reads TGTGCCACCAGACGAGGGGGAGCGGGTGAAGCTTTCTTT. It codes for CATRRGGAGEAFF.

This clone was seen a few times. This clone may be a read error of a much larger clone one base away. Other nucleotide sequences from this sample produce the same CDR3. V usage is TRBV28 and J usage is TRBJ2-5; tentatively, D is TRBD1 (8 bases). The CDR3 contains 15 residues. In germline, CDR1 is MDHEN, CDR2 SYDVKM. V was cut by 9 bases and J by 5 bases, with 22 bases left in between. The CDR3 loop is CASGRGTGGVETQYF. CDR3 coding DNA: TGTGCCAGTGGGCGGGGGACAGGTGGAGTTGAGACCCAGTACTTC.

This clone was counted many times. The rearrangement links TRBV4-3 to TRBJ2-2; the D is unclear. CDR1 is LGHNA, CDR2 YSLEER, per germline. Trimming took off 1 base at V and 5 bases at J, with 14 bases between the two ends. This CDR3 is built from 16 residues. CDR3 DNA sequence: TGCGCCAGCAGCCAAGTACCGGCCGTCCAGACCGGGGAGCTGTTTTTT. Amino acids: CASSQVPAVQTGELFF.

Of note for this clone: Since a much larger clone is just one base distant, this may be a read error. Other DNA sequences from this sample encode an identical CDR3 as well. The rearrangement uses TRBV18 and TRBJ2-2; the D gene is possibly TRBD2 (5 bases). The CDR3 runs 12 residues. The germline CDR1 and CDR2 sequences are KGHSH and LQKENI. The CDR3 here is CASSPGPGELFF. The CDR3 region has the DNA TGTGCCAGCTCACCAGGCCCCGGGGAGCTGTTTTTC.

Regarding this clone: This sequence may be a read error, since a much larger clone differs from it by one base. CDR3 in DNA: TGTGCCAGCAGCTTAGACGTTTTCAGGGACTCCCAAGAGACCCAGTACTTC. It encodes CASSLDVFRDSQETQYF. The chain is built from TRBV7-6 and TRBJ2-5, with D possibly TRBD2 on 6 matching bases. The CDR3 covers 17 residues. The V end was cut by 1 base, the J end by 1 base, with 16 bases between. CDR1 and CDR2 (germline): SGHVS, FNYEAQ.

This clone appeared a few times. CDR3 bases: TGTGCCAGCAGCGCGGACAGGGGTGAGACCCAGTACTTC. Its translation is CASSADRGETQYF. The V call is TRBV5-6, the J call TRBJ2-5, with 9 bases aligning to TRBD1. The CDR3 has 13 residues. Germline loops: CDR1 SGHDT, CDR2 YYEEEE. J was trimmed by 5 bases and V by 4 bases; bases with no gene match: 3.

This clone was seen at least ten times. The chain links TRBV7-2 to TRBJ2-3; 7 positions agree with TRBD2. CDR3 length: 13 amino acids. Trimming took 6 bases from V and 0 from J; bases not matched to a gene: 0. Germline CDR1 SGHTA, CDR2 FQGNSA. Here the CDR3 reads CASSSGSTDTQYF. The CDR3 DNA reads as TGTGCCAGCAGTAGCGGGAGCACAGATACGCAGTATTTT.